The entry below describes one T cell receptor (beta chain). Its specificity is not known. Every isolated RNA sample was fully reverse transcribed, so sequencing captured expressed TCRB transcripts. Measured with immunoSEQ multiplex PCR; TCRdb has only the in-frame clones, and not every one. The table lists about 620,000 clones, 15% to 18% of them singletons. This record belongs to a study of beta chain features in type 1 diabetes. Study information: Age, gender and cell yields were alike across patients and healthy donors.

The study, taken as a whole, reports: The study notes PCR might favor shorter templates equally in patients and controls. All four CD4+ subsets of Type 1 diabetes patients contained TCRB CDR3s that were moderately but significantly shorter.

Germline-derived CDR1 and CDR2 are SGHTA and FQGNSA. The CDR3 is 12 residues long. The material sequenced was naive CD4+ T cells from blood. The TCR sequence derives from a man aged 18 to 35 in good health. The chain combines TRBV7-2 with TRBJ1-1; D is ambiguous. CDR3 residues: CATATPNTEAFF. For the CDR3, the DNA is TGTGCTACCGCGACACCGAACACTGAAGCTTTCTTT.